A single sample gave rise to the 17 T cell receptor beta chains below, sequenced in a study of tumor-infiltrating lymphocytes in primary liver carcinoma. Blood RNA originated from unsorted whole blood, with germline DNA additionally extracted. TCR beta cDNA came from 400 to 500 ng total RNA, primed with a constant-region primer. A slightly modified ARM-PCR protocol with three nested multiplex PCR rounds produced these TCR beta libraries. Use of TRBV1-TRBV30 forward primers with a C-beta reverse primer characterized the first two PCR rounds, which lasted around 9 cycles each. Via MiXCR, TCRdb re-called the multiplex PCR reads, giving one row per CDR3 protein. The sample lists 190,000 or so distinct CDR3 sequences; about 65% were seen once. The source material was peripheral blood. Receptors originate from a woman in her sixties with primary liver carcinoma and hepatitis B virus infection.

This clonotype was recorded many times. The V gene is TRBV12-3 or TRBV12-4, the J gene TRBJ1-1, with D unresolved. The germline V and J ends were trimmed by 1 base and 1 base, with 7 bases remaining between them. This CDR3 contains 14 residues. This chain's CDR3 is CASSLGEGNTEAFF. As DNA, the CDR3 is TGTGCCAGCAGTTTAGGCGAAGGGAACACTGAAGCTTTCTTT.

This chain joins TRBV11-2 and TRBJ2-3; 7 bases are shared with TRBD2. V lost 4 bases, J lost 7 bases, and 11 bases stayed unmatched. The CDR3 runs to 15 residues. From germline, CDR1 is SGHAT and CDR2 FQNNGV. The CDR3 coding sequence is TGTGCCAGCAGCTCCCGGGGGGAGGAGACATATACGCAGTATTTT. Protein: CASSSRGEETYTQYF.

A note on this clonotype: One junction end does not reproduce the germline sequence, and a read error may be involved. This chain joins TRBV7-3 and TRBJ2-7; TRBD2 is a possible D gene (6 bases). CDR3 length: 13 residues. Looked up from germline, CDR1 is SGHTA and CDR2 is FQGTGA. CDR3 nucleotides: TGTGCCAGCAGCTTGGGCGGGATCGGCGAGCACTACTTC. Residues: CASSLGGIGEHYF.

This clonotype was seen only a few times. V is TRBV28 and J is TRBJ2-5; 7 bases are shared with TRBD1. After removal of 9 bases from V and 5 bases from J, the junction contained 6 bases not matched to a gene. The CDR3 totals 12 residues. Per the germline V gene, CDR1 is MDHEN and CDR2 is SYDVKM. The CDR3 region has the DNA TGTGCCAGTCGGACAGGCCTTGAGACCCAGTACTTC. This codes for CASRTGLETQYF.

On this clonotype itself: At one end, the junction sequence differs from germline, possibly due to a read error. V usage is TRBV11-2 and J usage is TRBJ1-1, with D uncertain. CDR3 size: 14 residues. CDR1 is SGHAT and CDR2 is FQNNGV in the germline V gene. The CDR3 DNA is TGTGACAGCAGGTTTTGGGTTACGAACACTGAAGCTTTCTTT. Protein sequence: CDSRFWVTNTEAFF. The variable domain in full, completed from reference TRBV11-2 and TRBJ1-1, reads EAGVAQSPRYKIIEKRQSVAFWCNPISGHATLYWYQQILGQGPKLLIQFQNNGVVDDSQLPKDRFSAERLKGVDSTLKIQPAKLEDSAVYLCDSRFWVTNTEAFFGQGTRLTVV.

This chain connects TRBV4-2 to TRBJ2-6; D remains unclear. Trimming stripped 4 bases from V and 0 bases from J, with 13 bases between. CDR1 and CDR2 from the germline V gene are LGHNA and YNFKEQ. The CDR3 has 17 residues. Here the CDR3 reads CASSPGSFFSGANVLTF. The CDR3 region has the DNA TGTGCCAGCAGCCCCGGGTCTTTCTTCTCTGGGGCCAACGTCCTGACTTTC.

In its sample, this clonotype was seen once. Compared with germline, one end of the junction differs, possibly owing to a read error. This chain connects TRBV4-1 to TRBJ1-5, with 10 bases matching TRBD1. The V gene's germline CDR1 is MGHRA and CDR2 YSYEKL. The length of the CDR3 is 16 residues. The CDR3 protein is CASSQALGQGYQHQHF. In DNA, the CDR3 is TGCGCCAGTAGCCAAGCCCTGGGACAGGGGTATCAGCACCAGCATTTT.

By sample share, this clonotype is medium-sized. The chain has TRBV11-2 and TRBJ2-1; possible D gene TRBD2, 5 bases. V was trimmed by 5 bases and J by 0 bases, leaving 11 bases between them. This CDR3 has 15 residues. Germline CDR1 is SGHAT and CDR2 is FQNNGV. CDR3 sequence reads: CASSLGINSYNEQFF. CDR3 coding DNA: TGTGCCAGCAGCCTCGGGATTAACTCCTACAATGAGCAGTTCTTC.

Details on this clonotype: A junction end diverges from the germline sequence, so it may reflect a read error. The rearrangement uses TRBV4-2 and TRBJ2-1; 7 nucleotides line up with TRBD1. Per the germline V gene, CDR1 is LGHNA and CDR2 is YNFKEQ. The CDR3 runs to 18 residues. CDR3 protein: CASSQDWRTGRVYNEQFF. The CDR3 DNA is TGTGCTAGCAGCCAAGATTGGAGGACAGGCAGAGTCTACAATGAGCAGTTCTTC.

The chain links TRBV5-5 to TRBJ2-3; no firm D call. The CDR3 extends over 17 amino acids. V gave up 3 bases and J gave up 1 base, with 18 bases separating them. Germline V CDR1 and CDR2: SGHKS, YYEKEE (reference sequence). The DNA of the CDR3 is TGTGCCAGCAGCTCTGGTTGGGGTTTTGTCGGCACAGATACGCAGTATTTT. It translates to CASSSGWGFVGTDTQYF.

The table lists this clonotype with many counts. For the CDR3, the DNA is TGTGCCAGCAGTAACGGGTTTTACATTTACAATGAGCAGTTCTTC. This translates into CASSNGFYIYNEQFF. The chain has TRBV6-2 or TRBV6-3 and TRBJ2-1; no definite D call. V lost 5 bases to trimming and J lost 4 bases, with 15 bases between them. The germline CDR1 and CDR2 sequences are MNHEY and SVGEGT. The CDR3 has 15 amino acids.

On this clonotype itself: A much larger clone differs from this one at a single base, so this may be a read error. The chain is built from TRBV5-5 and TRBJ2-5; TRBD2 is a possible D gene (6 bases). The CDR3 extends over 16 amino acids. Trimming removed 0 bases from V and 5 bases from J, with 17 bases in between. Per the germline V gene, CDR1 is SGHKS and CDR2 is YYEKEE (reference sequence). This CDR3 reads CASSLASQGGTETQYF. As DNA, the CDR3 is TGTGCCAGCAGCTTGGCATCACAAGGAGGGACGGAGACCCAGTACTTC.

This clonotype was seen only a few times. The junction and the germline gene differ at one end; a read error may be behind it. The J gene is TRBJ1-5, the V gene TRBV7-8, with D maybe TRBD1 (6 bases). CDR3 length: 17 residues. Germline CDR1 is SGHVS and CDR2 is FQNEAQ. CDR3 sequence: CASSLASRRGINQPQHF. The CDR3 DNA sequence: TGTGCCAGTAGCTTAGCGTCCCGCAGGGGCATCAATCAGCCCCAGCATTTT.

This clonotype was counted once. The chain recombines TRBV6-1 with TRBJ2-5; D may be TRBD1 (7 bases). V lost 3 bases and J lost 4, with 15 bases in between. Germline values: CDR1 MNHNS, CDR2 SASEGT. The CDR3 runs to 15 residues. CDR3 nucleotides: TGTGCCAGCAGTGACCGGACAGGAGGGTTAGAGACCCAGTACTTC. Protein: CASSDRTGGLETQYF.

This clonotype was detected ten times or more. The chain joins TRBV15 to TRBJ2-7; D is possibly TRBD1 (6 bases). This CDR3 has 13 residues. The germline V and J ends were trimmed by 5 bases and 2 bases, with 10 bases remaining between them. Germline CDR1 reads LNHNV; CDR2 reads YYDKDF (reference sequence). The CDR3 loop is CATSSGTTYEQYF. CDR3 DNA sequence: TGTGCCACCAGCTCCGGGACAACCTACGAGCAGTACTTC.

This chain connects TRBV6-1 to TRBJ1-1; no reliable D call. The germline V gene has CDR1 MNHNS and CDR2 SASEGT. CDR3 size: 14 residues. Trimming stripped 5 bases from V and 0 bases from J, with 10 bases between. In DNA, the CDR3 is TGTGCCAGCAGTCGGGAGAACATGAACACTGAAGCTTTCTTT. This sequence encodes CASSRENMNTEAFF.

About this clonotype itself: A much larger clone differs from this one at a single base, so this may be a read error. The chain carries TRBV10-3 and TRBJ1-6; 9 nucleotides line up with TRBD1. Germline-derived CDR1 and CDR2 are ENHRY and SYGVKD. The V and J ends lost 4 bases and 6 bases, in that order; junction bases with no gene match: 7. This CDR3 is built from 16 residues. CDR3 region: CAISGVGQGSNSPLHF. The CDR3 bases are TGTGCCATCAGTGGGGTTGGACAGGGGTCTAATTCACCCCTCCACTTT.